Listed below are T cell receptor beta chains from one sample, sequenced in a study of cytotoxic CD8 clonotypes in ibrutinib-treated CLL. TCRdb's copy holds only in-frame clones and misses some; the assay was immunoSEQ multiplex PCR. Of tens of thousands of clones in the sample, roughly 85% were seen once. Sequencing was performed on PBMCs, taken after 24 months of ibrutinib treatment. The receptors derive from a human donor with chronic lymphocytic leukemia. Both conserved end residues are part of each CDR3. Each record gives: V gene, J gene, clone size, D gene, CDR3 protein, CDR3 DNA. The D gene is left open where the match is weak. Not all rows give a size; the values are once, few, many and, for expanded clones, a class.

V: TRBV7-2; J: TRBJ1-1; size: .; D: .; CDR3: CASSLEAATEAFF; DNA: TGTGCCAGCAGCTTAGAAGCGGCCACTGAAGCTTTCTTT
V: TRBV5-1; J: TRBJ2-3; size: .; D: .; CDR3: CASTGSVAGTDTQYF; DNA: TGCGCCAGCACGGGTAGCGTAGCGGGCACAGATACGCAGTATTTT
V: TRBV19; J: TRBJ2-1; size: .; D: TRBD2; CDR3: CASSIVWTRASYNEQFF; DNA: TGTGCCAGTAGTATAGTCTGGACTAGAGCCTCCTACAATGAGCAGTTCTTC
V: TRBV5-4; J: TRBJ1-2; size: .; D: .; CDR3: CASSRRDRANYGYTF; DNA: TGTGCCAGCAGCCGCAGGGACCGAGCTAACTATGGCTACACCTTC
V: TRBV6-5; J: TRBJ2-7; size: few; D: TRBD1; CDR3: CASRKDRVGEQYF; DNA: TGTGCCAGCAGAAAGGACAGGGTGGGCGAGCAGTACTTC
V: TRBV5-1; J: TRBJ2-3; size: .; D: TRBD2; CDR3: CASSWRTSGSTDTQYF; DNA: TGCGCCAGCAGCTGGAGGACTAGCGGAAGCACAGATACGCAGTATTTT
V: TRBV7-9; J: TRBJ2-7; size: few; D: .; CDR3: CASSPRDGVYEQYF; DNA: TGTGCCAGCAGCCCACGGGACGGAGTTTACGAGCAGTACTTC
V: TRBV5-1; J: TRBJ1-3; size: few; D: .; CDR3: CASSLRGSGNTIYF; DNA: TGCGCCAGCAGCTTGAGAGGCTCTGGAAACACCATATATTTT
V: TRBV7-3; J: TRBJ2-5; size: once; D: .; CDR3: CASSWTGKETQYF; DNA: TGTGCCAGCAGCTGGACGGGCAAAGAGACCCAGTACTTC
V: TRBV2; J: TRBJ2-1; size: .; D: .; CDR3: CASSELGNEQFF; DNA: TGTGCCAGCAGTGAATTGGGGAATGAGCAGTTCTTC
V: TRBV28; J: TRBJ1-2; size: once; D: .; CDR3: CASRSTQSGVIYGYTF; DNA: TGTGCCAGCAGATCTACGCAGTCGGGAGTTATTTATGGCTACACCTTC
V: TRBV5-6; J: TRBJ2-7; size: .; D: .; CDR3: CASTRGDRGPSYEQYF; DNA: TGTGCCAGCACCCGTGGGGACCGAGGCCCCTCCTACGAGCAGTACTTC
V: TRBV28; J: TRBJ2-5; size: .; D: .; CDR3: CASTLRQTYTQETQYF; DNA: TGTGCCAGCACCCTACGGCAGACGTACACTCAAGAGACCCAGTACTTC
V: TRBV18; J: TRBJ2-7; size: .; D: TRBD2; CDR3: CASSPPSLAGFGEQYF; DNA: TGTGCCAGCTCACCACCGTCCCTAGCGGGATTCGGAGAGCAGTACTTC